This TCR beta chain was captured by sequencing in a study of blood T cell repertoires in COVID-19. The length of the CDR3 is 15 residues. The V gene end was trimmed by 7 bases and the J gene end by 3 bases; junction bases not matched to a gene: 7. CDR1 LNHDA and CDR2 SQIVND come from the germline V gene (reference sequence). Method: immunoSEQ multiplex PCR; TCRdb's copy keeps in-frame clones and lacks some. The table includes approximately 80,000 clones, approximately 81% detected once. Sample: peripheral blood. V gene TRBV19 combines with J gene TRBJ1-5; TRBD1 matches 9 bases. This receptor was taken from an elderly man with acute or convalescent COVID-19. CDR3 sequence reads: CASKVQGAPNQPQHF. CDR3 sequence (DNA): TGTGCCAGTAAGGTACAGGGGGCTCCCAATCAGCCCCAGCATTTT.